The 24 T cell receptor beta chains below were found in one sample sequenced in a study of T cells in Graves' hyperthyroidism and ophthalmopathy (dated by TCRdb to about 2019). Library prep was done by multiplex PCR. Instrument on record: Illumina HiSeq 2000. Amplification of TCR beta CDR3 regions was carried out from RNA transcripts. A first-round RT-PCR of the TCR CDR3 used the HTBI primer set with the Qiagen OneStep RT-PCR kit. The raw public reads went through TCRdb reprocessing: fastp at Q25, MiXCR clone calling, in-frame beta chains kept. Each CDR3 protein gets just one entry, which takes the most common genes and DNA from the rows behind it. This sample comprises more than 450,000 distinct CDR3 sequences, roughly 15% of them detected only once. Roughly 14% of the sample lies in the top ten. What was sequenced was blood. These receptors all come from a woman aged 40 to 49 with Graves' hyperthyroidism.

This clonotype was recorded at least ten times. The J gene is TRBJ2-5, the V gene TRBV28; no definite D call. Trimming removed 1 base from V and 10 bases from J, with 10 bases in between. The CDR3 consists of 12 residues. Per the germline V gene, CDR1 is MDHEN and CDR2 is SYDVKM. The CDR3 nucleotides read TGTGCCAGCAGTTTATCAGAGGTAGACCAGTACTTC. It is translated as CASSLSEVDQYF.

This clonotype has at least ten counts. The J gene is TRBJ1-3, the V gene TRBV28, with TRBD1 identical over 10 bases. The V gene end was trimmed by 3 bases and the J gene end by 4 bases; junction bases not matched to a gene: 6. CDR1 is MDHEN, CDR2 SYDVKM, per germline. CDR3 length: 16 amino acids. CDR3 amino acids: CASSLWTGGEGNTIYF. The CDR3 bases are TGTGCCAGCAGTTTGTGGACAGGGGGTGAAGGAAACACCATATATTTT.

This clonotype was observed at least ten times. V is TRBV13 and J is TRBJ2-1; 9 nucleotides align to TRBD1. Germline CDR1 and CDR2: PRHDT and FYEKMQ (reference sequence). The CDR3 has 15 residues. Trimming cost V 1 base and J 7 bases; bases outside gene matches: 5. In DNA form, the CDR3 reads TGTGCCAGCAGCTTAGCCGGGACAGGGAGTAATGAGCAGTTCTTC. Amino acids: CASSLAGTGSNEQFF.

This clonotype was counted between two and nine times. The chain couples TRBV28 to TRBJ1-6, with D possibly TRBD1 on 6 matching bases. In germline, CDR1 is MDHEN, CDR2 SYDVKM. This CDR3 has 15 residues. The V end was cut by 6 bases, the J end by 7 bases, with 16 bases between. Here the CDR3 reads CASRPGTLENSPLHF. As DNA, the CDR3 is TGTGCCAGCAGGCCCGGGACACTCGAAAATTCACCCCTCCACTTT.

In DNA, the CDR3 is TGTGCCAGCTCACCACCACCTAACACTGAAGCTTTCTTT. Encoded protein: CASSPPPNTEAFF. The gene calls are TRBV18 and TRBJ1-1; D is unresolved. V shed 0 bases and J shed 2 bases, with 4 bases lying between them. The germline CDR1 and CDR2 sequences are KGHSH and LQKENI. The CDR3 length is 13 residues.

Of note for this clonotype: This clone may be a read error of a much larger clone one base away. J is TRBJ2-3 and V is TRBV7-6; 13 positions match TRBD2. The length of the CDR3 is 17 residues. The germline V gene has CDR1 SGHVS and CDR2 FNYEAQ. The trim removed 5 bases at V and 3 bases at J, leaving 8 bases unmatched. CDR3 sequence: CASSPEGLAGTTDTQYF. The CDR3 nucleotides are TGTGCCAGCAGCCCCGAGGGACTAGCGGGAACTACAGATACGCAGTATTTT. Complete variable domain (other parts from reference TRBV7-6 and TRBJ2-3): GAGVSQSPRYKVTKRGQDVALRCDPISGHVSLYWYRQALGQGPEFLTYFNYEAQQDKSGLPNDRFSAERPEGSISTLTIQRTEQRDSAMYRCASSPEGLAGTTDTQYFGPGTRLTVL.

This clonotype has ten or more counts. The chain combines TRBV11-2 with TRBJ2-7, with 8 bases identical to TRBD2. Trimming cost V 7 bases and J 3 bases; bases outside gene matches: 11. The CDR3 totals 15 residues. The germline V gene encodes CDR1 SGHAT and CDR2 FQNNGV. The CDR3 region is CASNHLQAGVYEQYF. CDR3 nucleotides: TGTGCCAGCAACCACCTCCAAGCGGGAGTCTACGAGCAGTACTTC.

This sequence joins TRBV24-1 and TRBJ1-5; D is possibly TRBD1 (6 bases). The CDR3 runs 15 residues. Germline values: CDR1 KGHDR, CDR2 SFDVKD. V was trimmed by 3 bases and J by 4 bases, leaving 12 bases between them. Here the CDR3 reads CATSDPGTLNQPQHF. CDR3 sequence (DNA): TGTGCCACCAGTGATCCCGGGACACTTAATCAGCCCCAGCATTTT.

The rearrangement joins TRBV30 to TRBJ2-7; 11 nucleotides agree with TRBD1. CDR3 size: 14 residues. CDR1 GTSNPN and CDR2 SVGIG come from the germline V gene (reference sequence). J was trimmed by 7 bases and V by 3 bases; bases with no gene match: 8. The CDR3 bases are TGTGCCTGGAGCCCTGGACAGGGGGCTCGGGAGCAGTACTTC. Amino acids: CAWSPGQGAREQYF.

This clonotype was seen repeatedly, ten times or more. The gene calls are TRBV6-1 and TRBJ1-1; TRBD1 is a possible D gene (5 bases). With 5 bases removed from V and 0 bases from J, the gap between germline ends came to 16 bases. The CDR3 extends over 16 amino acids. Per the germline V gene, CDR1 is MNHNS and CDR2 is SASEGT. The DNA of the CDR3 is TGTGCCAGCAGTCATGGGACGGCGAAACTGAACACTGAAGCTTTCTTT. Translated, it gives CASSHGTAKLNTEAFF.

This clonotype turned up a few times. The chain has TRBV5-1 and TRBJ2-6; 11 bases align to TRBD1. Germline lookup yields CDR1 SGHRS and CDR2 YFSETQ. Germline trimming cut 4 bases from V and 14 bases from J; bases unmatched to any gene: 14. This CDR3 has 16 residues. The CDR3 reads CASSSGTGGYQTFLTF. CDR3 nucleotides: TGCGCCAGCAGCAGCGGGACAGGGGGTTATCAAACGTTCCTGACTTTC.

This clonotype was seen many times. The chain is built from TRBV20-1 and TRBJ2-4; D unclear. Germline V gives CDR1 DFQATT, CDR2 SNEGSKA (reference sequence). This CDR3 is 17 amino acids long. V lost 2 bases and J 0 bases, leaving 17 bases between the germline ends. The CDR3 nucleotides read TGCAGTGCTAGACCTGAAATCCGGATTTTAGCCAAAAACATTCAGTACTTC. It yields the protein CSARPEIRILAKNIQYF.

V and J are TRBV20-1 and TRBJ2-1; D might be TRBD1 (6 bases). This CDR3 region has 15 residues. Germline V gene data show CDR1 as DFQATT and CDR2 as SNEGSKA (reference sequence). Between the trimmed V and J ends, which lost 0 bases and 6 bases, there was a span of 15 bases. CDR3 sequence: CSARDYRVRTNEQFF. The CDR3 coding sequence is TGCAGTGCTAGAGACTACAGGGTCCGCACCAATGAGCAGTTCTTC.

The table lists this clonotype with many counts. This chain links TRBV12-3 or TRBV12-4 with TRBJ2-3; TRBD2 aligns across 7 bases. The CDR3 loop spans 17 amino acids. The junction had 11 bases not matched to a gene; V was cut back by 5 bases and J by 0 bases. The CDR3 sequence is CASSPFAAGPSTDTQYF. The CDR3 nucleotides read TGTGCCAGCAGTCCTTTTGCAGCGGGACCTAGCACAGATACGCAGTATTTT.

This clonotype was observed at least ten times. The V call is TRBV5-1, the J call TRBJ2-7; possible D gene TRBD1, 6 bases. V was cut by 4 bases and J by 2 bases, with 10 bases left in between. In germline, CDR1 is SGHRS, CDR2 YFSETQ. This CDR3 spans 13 amino acids. CDR3 nucleotide sequence: TGCGCCAGCAGCGTCACAGGGCCCTACGAGCAGTACTTC. This encodes CASSVTGPYEQYF.

The sample holds many counts of this clonotype. This chain connects TRBV18 to TRBJ2-6; D might be TRBD1 (5 bases). This CDR3 is built from 17 residues. Trimming removed 3 bases at V and 2 bases at J, with 14 bases between. Germline assignment: CDR1 KGHSH and CDR2 LQKENI. CDR3 sequence (DNA): TGTGCCAGCTCACCTCCCTCAGGGCCCGCTGGGGCCAACGTCCTGACTTTC. Its protein is CASSPPSGPAGANVLTF.

The chain recombines TRBV4-1 with TRBJ1-4, with a tentative D call TRBD1 (5 bases). The CDR3 covers 16 residues. The germline V gene has CDR1 MGHRA and CDR2 YSYEKL. With 5 bases removed from V and 5 bases from J, the gap between germline ends came to 18 bases. The CDR3 region is CASSSLLLGVNEKLFF. The CDR3 nucleotides are TGCGCCAGCAGCTCACTACTCTTGGGGGTAAATGAAAAACTGTTTTTT.

A word on this clonotype: This may be a read error: a much more frequent sequence differs by one nucleotide. V and J are TRBV20-1 and TRBJ2-7, with TRBD2 matching 9 bases. The J call is uncertain, as TRBJ2-1 better fits the DNA end. This CDR3 has 15 amino acids. CDR1 and CDR2 (germline): DFQATT, SNEGSKA (reference sequence). CDR3 sequence (DNA): TGCAGTGCTAGAGATATTGCTAGCGGGAAGGACGAGCAGTTCTTC. It translates to CSARDIASGKDEQFF.

The CDR3 nucleotides read TGTGCCAGCAGCTCGGACAGGCTTAATTCACCCCTCCACTTT. It yields the protein CASSSDRLNSPLHF. The V and J genes are TRBV7-9 and TRBJ1-6; TRBD1 aligns across 7 bases. The CDR3 spans 14 residues. Germline V lookup: CDR1 SEHNR, CDR2 FQNEAQ (reference sequence). V gave up 4 bases and J gave up 6 bases; unmatched junction bases: 3. Full variable domain (rest looked up from reference TRBV7-9 and TRBJ1-6): DTGVSQNPRHKITKRGQNVTFRCDPISEHNRLYWYRQTLGQGPEFLTYFQNEAQLEKSRLLSDRFSAERPKGSFSTLEIQRTEQGDSAMYLCASSSDRLNSPLHFGNGTRLTVT.

This sequence joins TRBV9 and TRBJ2-2; 7 nucleotides line up with TRBD2. After removal of 4 bases from V and 4 bases from J, the junction contained 7 bases not matched to a gene. The CDR3 sequence is 15 residues long. The germline CDR1 and CDR2 sequences are SGDLS and YYNGEE. CDR3 coding DNA: TGTGCCAGCAGCCAACTGGGGGGGTCCACCGGGGAGCTGTTTTTT. Protein sequence: CASSQLGGSTGELFF.

This clonotype occurred many times. This chain connects TRBV5-1 to TRBJ2-3; D is perhaps TRBD2 (5 bases). Germline assignment: CDR1 SGHRS and CDR2 YFSETQ. Trimming stripped 4 bases from V and 3 bases from J, with 15 bases between. The CDR3 spans 15 residues. CDR3 loop: CASSARRTTTDTQYF. Written as DNA, the CDR3 is TGCGCCAGCAGCGCTCGGAGGACGACGACAGATACGCAGTATTTT.

This chain joins TRBV5-1 and TRBJ2-2; 8 bases are shared with TRBD2. Germline loops: CDR1 SGHRS, CDR2 YFSETQ. The CDR3 is 15 residues long. The V gene end was trimmed by 4 bases and the J gene end by 6 bases; junction bases not matched to a gene: 8. CDR3: CASSTKGLGSGELFF. CDR3 in DNA: TGCGCCAGCAGCACTAAGGGACTAGGGTCCGGGGAGCTGTTTTTT.

In its sample, this clonotype was seen many times. The chain couples TRBV28 to TRBJ2-3; D is possibly TRBD1 (6 bases). CDR3 size: 16 residues. Germline-derived CDR1 and CDR2 are MDHEN and SYDVKM. The germline V and J ends were trimmed by 6 bases and 2 bases, with 18 bases remaining between them. The CDR3 DNA sequence: TGTGCCAGCAGGTTCAGGGACACGCCGATCACAGATACGCAGTATTTT. It specifies CASRFRDTPITDTQYF.

This clonotype was found many times. The rearrangement links TRBV27 to TRBJ2-3, with D perhaps TRBD1 (5 bases). Deletions cut 5 bases from V and 4 bases from J, with 19 bases between. Germline assignment: CDR1 MNHEY and CDR2 SMNVEV (reference sequence). CDR3 size: 16 residues. The CDR3 loop is CASSGNRLPLADTQYF. The CDR3 coding sequence is TGTGCCAGCAGTGGGAACAGGTTGCCTCTCGCAGATACGCAGTATTTT.